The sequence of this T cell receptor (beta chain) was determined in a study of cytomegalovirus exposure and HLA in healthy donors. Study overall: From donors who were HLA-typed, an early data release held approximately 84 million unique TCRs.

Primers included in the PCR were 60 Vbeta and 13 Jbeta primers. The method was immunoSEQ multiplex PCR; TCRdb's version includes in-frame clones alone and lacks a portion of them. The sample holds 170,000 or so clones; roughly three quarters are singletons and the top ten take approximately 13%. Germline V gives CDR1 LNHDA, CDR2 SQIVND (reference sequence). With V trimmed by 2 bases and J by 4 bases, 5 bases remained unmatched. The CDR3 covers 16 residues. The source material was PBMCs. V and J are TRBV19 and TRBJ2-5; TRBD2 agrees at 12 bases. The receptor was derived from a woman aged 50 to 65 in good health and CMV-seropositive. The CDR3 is CASSIYLAGGRETQYF. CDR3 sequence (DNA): TGTGCCAGTAGTATATACCTAGCGGGGGGGAGAGAGACCCAGTACTTC.